This entry features one TCR beta chain sequence. This specimen belongs to a study of blood T cells in healthy people across ages. A J-beta primer mix and a sample-barcoded 5' primer were used in a second PCR of roughly 6 to 11 cycles. Via MiXCR, TCRdb re-called the 5' RACE reads, giving one row per CDR3 protein. Counted here are 500,000 to 650,000 distinct CDR3 sequences, about 29% occurring once; the ten biggest clones make up 3% to 4%. This CDR3 has 15 residues. These sequences were also reported in another study, on T cells of mothers and their children.

The receptor comes from a boy younger than 10 in good health. The rearrangement uses TRBV21-1 and TRBJ2-5. TRBV21-1 has pseudogene status. The specimen was blood. Written as DNA, the CDR3 is TGTGCCAGCAGCAATTCCCAGCTCCTGCAAGAGACCCAGTACTTC. Translated, it gives CASSNSQLLQETQYF.